This is a list of T cell receptor beta chains from one sample in a study of human versus mouse CDR3 diversity and MHC coevolution. The protocol was immunoSEQ multiplex PCR, while the TCRdb copy is restricted to in-frame clones and leaves out a portion. The data contain 75,000 to 90,000 clones, roughly 95% of them singletons. Source material: naive CD4+ T cells from blood. The receptors were gathered from a person between 30 and 69 years old in good health. Both conserved end residues are part of each CDR3. D genes are given only for firm matches. Only some rows state a clone size, as once, few, many or a class for expanded clones.

TRBV19	TRBJ2-5	NA	TRBD2	CASRRTSGGQETQYF	TGTGCCAGTAGACGGACTAGCGGGGGACAAGAGACCCAGTACTTC
TRBV6-4	TRBJ1-6	NA	TRBD1	CASSATGDNSPLHF	TGTGCCAGCAGCGCGACAGGGGATAATTCACCCCTCCACTTT
TRBV7-8	TRBJ2-1	NA	TRBD2	CASSPAVAGGTYNEQFF	TGTGCCAGCAGCCCCGCTGTAGCGGGGGGGACCTACAATGAGCAGTTCTTC
TRBV5-1	TRBJ1-1	NA	NA	CASSLTIQNTEAFF	TGCGCCAGCAGCTTGACAATCCAGAACACTGAAGCTTTCTTT
TRBV4-3	TRBJ1-2	NA	TRBD1	CASSQDMAGGSLFDGYTF	TGCGCCAGCAGCCAAGATATGGCAGGGGGTTCCTTATTTGATGGCTACACCTTC
TRBV5-1	TRBJ2-1	NA	TRBD2	CASSPGTSFSNEQFF	TGCGCCAGCAGCCCCGGGACTAGCTTTTCGAATGAGCAGTTCTTC
TRBV7-2	TRBJ2-7	NA	TRBD2	CASSLALAGYPRNYEQYF	TGTGCCAGCAGCTTAGCACTAGCGGGATATCCCCGGAACTACGAGCAGTACTTC
TRBV7-9	TRBJ1-4	NA	NA	CASSPTGQVGEKLFF	TGTGCCAGCAGCCCAACGGGACAAGTCGGTGAAAAACTGTTTTTT
TRBV5-8	TRBJ2-3	NA	TRBD2	CASSFTGTSGSTDTQYF	TGTGCCAGCAGCTTTACCGGGACTAGCGGTAGCACAGATACGCAGTATTTT
TRBV28	TRBJ2-7	NA	NA	CASVGFAGSYEQYF	TGTGCCAGCGTTGGCTTTGCAGGCTCCTACGAGCAGTACTTC
TRBV2	TRBJ2-7	NA	TRBD2	CASSEAGVAGVYEQYF	TGTGCCAGCAGTGAAGCGGGGGTAGCGGGAGTGTACGAGCAGTACTTC
TRBV7-9	TRBJ1-3	NA	TRBD1	CASSNHRGGNTIYF	TGTGCCAGCAGTAACCACAGGGGAGGAAACACCATATATTTT
TRBV30	TRBJ1-2	NA	NA	CAWSVLWGYTF	TGTGCCTGGAGTGTACTGTGGGGCTACACCTTC
TRBV15	TRBJ2-1	NA	NA	CATSRRGDLNEQFF	TGTGCCACCAGCAGAAGAGGCGACTTGAATGAGCAGTTCTTC
TRBV28	TRBJ2-1	NA	TRBD1	CASPGTGYNEQFF	TGTGCCAGCCCCGGGACAGGGTACAATGAGCAGTTCTTC
TRBV5-4	TRBJ2-1	NA	NA	CASSSTSWEQFF	TGTGCCAGCAGCAGTACTAGCTGGGAGCAGTTCTTC
TRBV6-6	TRBJ1-1	NA	NA	CASSQPEGTEAFF	TGTGCCAGCAGTCAGCCGGAGGGGACTGAAGCTTTCTTT
TRBV30	TRBJ2-1	NA	NA	CAWTLTTSYNEQFF	TGTGCCTGGACTCTTACTACTTCGTACAATGAGCAGTTCTTC
TRBV5-1	TRBJ2-7	few	NA	CASSFAGTVTYEQYF	TGCGCCAGCAGCTTTGCGGGGACGGTTACCTACGAGCAGTACTTC
TRBV30	TRBJ1-5	NA	NA	CAWSYRVSFPQHF	TGTGCCTGGAGTTACAGGGTATCCTTCCCCCAGCATTTT
TRBV5-4	TRBJ2-7	NA	NA	CASSQGGPFKYEQYF	TGTGCCAGCAGCCAAGGGGGACCCTTTAAGTACGAGCAGTACTTC
TRBV27	TRBJ1-5	NA	NA	CASSLKQSNQPQHF	TGTGCCAGCAGTTTAAAACAGTCAAATCAGCCCCAGCATTTT
TRBV25-1	TRBJ1-1	NA	NA	CASSVGRGPEAFF	TGTGCCAGCAGTGTCGGACGAGGGCCTGAAGCTTTCTTT